The rows below give T cell receptor beta chains drawn from one sample of a study of T cell responses to AZD1222 COVID-19 vaccine. The data were produced by immunoSEQ multiplex PCR, yet TCRdb's version contains in-frame clones alone and is incomplete. The data hold approximately 92,000 clones, with approximately 90% observed a single time. The sample here was peripheral blood, taken on day 0 of AZD1222 vaccination. Source of these receptors: an adult in good health. Each CDR3 is given with its conserved first and last residue. The order of the fields is clone size, J gene, V gene, CDR3 protein. Size is omitted from some rows. Given values are once, few, many or a class for expanded clones.

>once|TRBJ2-3|TRBV10-3
CAIRASGTLTDTQYF
>NA|TRBJ1-1|TRBV27
CASSPYRVGMNTEAFF
>NA|TRBJ1-6|TRBV27
CASSFEDSPLHF
>once|TRBJ1-5|TRBV6-1
CASSERGHSNQPQHF
>once|TRBJ1-1|TRBV19
CASSILSTMNTEAFF
>NA|TRBJ1-5|TRBV7-6
CASSFRGRDQPQHF
>NA|TRBJ2-7|TRBV7-9
CASSPSRRGPSSYEQYF
>once|TRBJ1-5|TRBV7-9
CASSSGDRVNQPQHF
>NA|TRBJ1-6|TRBV10-2
CASSESTPGGYNSPLHF
>NA|TRBJ1-1|TRBV29-1
CSVGDPGQGVDTEAFF
>NA|TRBJ1-6|TRBV10-1
CASTPNRVGSPLHF
>NA|TRBJ2-7|TRBV5-1
CASSLVPSGGAEYEQYF
>NA|TRBJ1-2|TRBV5-1
CASRDPGTGYGYTF
>NA|TRBJ1-1|TRBV29-1
CSVVKLRVTTEAFF
>NA|TRBJ2-3|TRBV19
CASSRGTGHSDTDTQYF
>NA|TRBJ2-3|TRBV11-3
CASSPGLSTDTQYF
>NA|TRBJ2-5|TRBV5-4
CASSRPGWEEETQYF
>NA|TRBJ2-3|TRBV4-3
CASSQELAGTTDTQYF
>NA|TRBJ1-2|TRBV28
CASSLPGTGLSYYGYTF
>NA|TRBJ1-5|TRBV19
CASSPQGLLQPQHF
>NA|TRBJ1-1|TRBV5-1
CASSPQTNTEAFF
>NA|TRBJ1-1|TRBV6-2/TRBV6-3
CASSYPRLNTEAFF